This T cell receptor (beta chain) came from a study of blood T cell repertoires in COVID-19. Study context: Samples came from the United States, Italy and Spain, spanning acute and convalescent COVID-19. T cells, B-cell-depleted T cells, or PBMCs provided the cDNA or gDNA that served as material.

Original processing methods: For nucleated cells, counts were estimated from reference gene primer amplification. Sequencing used immunoSEQ multiplex PCR; TCRdb keeps in-frame clones, though not all of them. V and J calls and clone size are as listed in that table; D and trimming were resolved from the DNA. The sample includes some 140,000 clones, around nine tenths of them seen just once. V lost 8 bases to trimming and J lost 2 bases; unmatched junction nucleotides: 8. This CDR3 has 14 residues. From germline, CDR1 is WSHSY and CDR2 SAAADI. J is TRBJ2-7 and V is TRBV10-2; TRBD1 matches at 8 bases. The sample was peripheral blood. The sequence came from a man between 65 and 85 years old with active COVID-19. This chain's CDR3 is CASGAAGGPYEQYF. CDR3 DNA: TGCGCCAGCGGCGCCGCAGGGGGCCCCTACGAGCAGTACTTC.